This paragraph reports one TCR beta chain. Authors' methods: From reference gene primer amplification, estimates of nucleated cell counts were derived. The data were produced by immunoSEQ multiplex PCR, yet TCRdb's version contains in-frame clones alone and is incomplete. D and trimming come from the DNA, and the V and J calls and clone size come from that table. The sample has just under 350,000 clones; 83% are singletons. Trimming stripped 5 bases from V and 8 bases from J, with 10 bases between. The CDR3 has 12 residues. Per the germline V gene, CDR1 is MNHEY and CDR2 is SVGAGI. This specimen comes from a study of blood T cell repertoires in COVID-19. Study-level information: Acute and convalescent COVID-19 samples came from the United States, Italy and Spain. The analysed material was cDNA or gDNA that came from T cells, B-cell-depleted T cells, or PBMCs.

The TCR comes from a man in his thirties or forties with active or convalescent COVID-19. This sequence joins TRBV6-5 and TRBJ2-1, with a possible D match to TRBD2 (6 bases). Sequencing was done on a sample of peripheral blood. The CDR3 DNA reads TGTGCCAGCAGTCGAAGCGGGTATGAGCAGTTCTTC. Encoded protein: CASSRSGYEQFF.